A selection of T cell receptor beta chains follows, all from one sample in a study of cytomegalovirus exposure and HLA in healthy donors. Data came from immunoSEQ multiplex PCR; TCRdb stores just in-frame clones and leaves some out. The sample has more than 110,000 clones, approximately 80% seen once; the top ten hold 2% to 3%. What was sequenced was PBMCs. These receptor sequences come from a man aged 50 to 60 in good health and CMV-seronegative. CDR3s include the opening cysteine and the closing phenylalanine or tryptophan. A D gene is named only where the DNA matches it firmly.

j_call d_call v_call cdr3_aa cdr3_nt
TRBJ1-5 TRBD1 TRBV28 CASSRTGLNQPQHF TGTGCCAGCTCTAGGACAGGGCTTAATCAGCCCCAGCATTTT
TRBJ2-5 TRBD2 TRBV5-1 CASSLGLAGEETQYF TGCGCCAGCAGCTTGGGGCTAGCGGGAGAAGAGACCCAGTACTTC
TRBJ1-1 TRBD1 TRBV6-5 CASTADRMNTEAFF TGTGCCAGCACCGCGGACAGGATGAACACTGAAGCTTTCTTT
TRBJ1-1 . TRBV5-1 CASSGRWDDPNTEAFF TGCGCCAGCAGCGGGAGGTGGGACGATCCGAACACTGAAGCTTTCTTT
TRBJ1-5 TRBD1 TRBV2 CASSVGQGDGPQHF TGTGCCAGCTCCGTTGGACAGGGGGATGGACCCCAGCATTTT
TRBJ2-3 . TRBV5-4 CASSSTDTQYF TGTGCCAGCAGCTCAACAGATACGCAGTATTTT
TRBJ1-4 . TRBV30 CAWRQYPATNEKLFF TGTGCCTGGAGACAGTACCCTGCAACTAATGAAAAACTGTTTTTT
TRBJ1-5 . TRBV20-1 CSARRDQAQHF TGCAGTGCTAGGAGGGATCAAGCCCAGCATTTT
TRBJ1-2 TRBD1 TRBV29-1 CSVRTGTGGYGYTF TGCAGCGTTCGGACCGGGACAGGGGGCTATGGCTACACCTTC
TRBJ1-1 . TRBV18 CASSPTGNTEAFF TGTGCCAGCTCACCGACAGGGAACACTGAAGCTTTCTTT
TRBJ2-1 TRBD1 TRBV5-1 CASTERTGLTNEQFF TGCGCCAGCACCGAGAGGACAGGACTTACCAATGAGCAGTTCTTC
TRBJ2-3 . TRBV27 CASSLLGLDGDTQYF TGTGCCAGCAGTTTATTGGGTCTTGACGGGGATACGCAGTATTTT
TRBJ1-5 . TRBV6-1 CASRVTGNQPQHF TGTGCCAGCAGGGTGACAGGCAATCAGCCCCAGCATTTT